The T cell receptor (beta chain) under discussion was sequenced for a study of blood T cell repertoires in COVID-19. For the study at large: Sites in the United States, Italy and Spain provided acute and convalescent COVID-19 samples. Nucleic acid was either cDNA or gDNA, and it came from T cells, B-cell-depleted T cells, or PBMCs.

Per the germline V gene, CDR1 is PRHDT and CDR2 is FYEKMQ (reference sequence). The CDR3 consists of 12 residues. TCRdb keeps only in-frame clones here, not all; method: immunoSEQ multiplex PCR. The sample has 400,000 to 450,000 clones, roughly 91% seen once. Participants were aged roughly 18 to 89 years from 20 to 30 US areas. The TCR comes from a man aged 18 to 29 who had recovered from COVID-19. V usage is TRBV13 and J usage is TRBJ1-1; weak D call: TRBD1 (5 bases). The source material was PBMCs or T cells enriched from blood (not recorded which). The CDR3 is CATRRGVTEAFF. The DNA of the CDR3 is TGTGCAACACGTCGGGGGGTCACTGAAGCTTTCTTT.